This T cell receptor beta chain was sequenced during a study of blood T cell repertoires in COVID-19. Assay used: immunoSEQ multiplex PCR; TCRdb lists only in-frame clones, some missing. The table includes about 260,000 clones, around nine tenths detected once. Sequenced: peripheral blood. This receptor was taken from a man aged 40-49 years who had recovered from COVID-19.

CDR3 sequence: CASSLVVGSDYGYTF. DNA for the CDR3: TGTGCCAGCAGCTTAGTGGTAGGGAGCGACTATGGCTACACCTTC. The chain combines TRBV7-8 with TRBJ1-2, with D unclear. Trimming stripped 1 base from V and 3 bases from J, with 12 bases between. Germline V gene lookup returns CDR1 SGHVS and CDR2 FQNEAQ. This CDR3 contains 15 residues.